Shown below are 16 T cell receptor beta chains from a single sample sequenced in a study of blood T cell repertoires in COVID-19. Libraries were prepared by immunoSEQ multiplex PCR; TCRdb keeps only in-frame clonotypes and omits some of them. The sample contains around 87,000 clones, roughly 85% of which appear only once. What was sequenced was peripheral blood. The receptors originated from a human donor in a cohort sampled during active COVID-19.

The gene calls are TRBV19 and TRBJ2-5, with 14 bases aligning to TRBD2. This CDR3 region has 15 residues. Germline loops: CDR1 LNHDA, CDR2 SQIVND (reference sequence). Trimming cost V 5 bases and J 7 bases; bases outside gene matches: 6. The DNA of the CDR3 is TGTGCCAGTAGTCTGACTAGCGGGGGGGCTGTGACCCAGTACTTC. Protein: CASSLTSGGAVTQYF.

The chain uses TRBV28 and TRBJ1-5; maybe TRBD1 (5 bases). The CDR3 runs 14 residues. Germline CDR1 reads MDHEN; CDR2 reads SYDVKM. Trimming left V 4 bases short and J 4 bases short, with 11 bases between. As DNA, the CDR3 is TGTGCCAGCAGTTCAAGGACAAAGAATCAGCCCCAGCATTTT. It specifies CASSSRTKNQPQHF.

The chain carries TRBV2 and TRBJ2-7; D may be TRBD1 (6 bases). The germline V gene encodes CDR1 SNHLY and CDR2 FYNNEI. This CDR3 has 13 amino acids. V dropped 4 bases and J dropped 7 bases, with 14 bases sitting between them. The CDR3 protein is CASSVDRFGEQYF. DNA for the CDR3: TGTGCCAGCAGTGTAGACAGGTTCGGGGAGCAGTACTTC.

V is TRBV7-9 and J is TRBJ1-1; D perhaps matches TRBD1 (6 bases). Deletions cut 1 base from V and 4 bases from J, with 16 bases between. This CDR3 region has 16 residues. Germline V gene data show CDR1 as SEHNR and CDR2 as FQNEAQ (reference sequence). CDR3 sequence reads: CASSLDGGGGSTEAFF. CDR3 bases: TGTGCCAGCAGCTTAGACGGGGGCGGGGGTAGCACTGAAGCTTTCTTT.

The chain is built from TRBV28 and TRBJ1-4; 8 bases align to TRBD1. From germline, CDR1 is MDHEN and CDR2 SYDVKM. This CDR3 has 13 residues. V gave up 11 bases and J gave up 4 bases; unmatched junction bases: 6. CDR3 nucleotide sequence: TGTGCCGGGAGACAGGGGTTTAATGAAAAACTGTTTTTT. Translation gives CAGRQGFNEKLFF.

The chain combines TRBV5-6 with TRBJ1-3, with 7 bases identical to TRBD1. The CDR3 consists of 15 residues. J lost 2 bases, V lost 4 bases, and 6 bases had no gene match. Germline lookup yields CDR1 SGHDT and CDR2 YYEEEE. CDR3 in DNA: TGTGCCAGCAGCCGACAGGGTCTCCCTGGAAACACCATATATTTT. Protein product: CASSRQGLPGNTIYF.

This chain uses TRBV28 with TRBJ2-5; no clear D gene. The CDR3 length is 13 residues. V lost 7 bases to trimming and J lost 0 bases, with 9 bases between them. Germline CDR1 reads MDHEN; CDR2 reads SYDVKM. The DNA for the CDR3 is TGTGCCAGCAAACCCGGAGACCAAGAGACCCAGTACTTC. Protein: CASKPGDQETQYF. The full variable domain, rest sourced from reference TRBV28 and TRBJ2-5, is DVKVTQSSRYLVKRTGEKVFLECVQDMDHENMFWYRQDPGLGLRLIYFSYDVKMKEKGDIPEGYSVSREKKERFSLILESASTNQTSMYLCASKPGDQETQYFGPGTRLLVL.

The rearrangement uses TRBV7-9 and TRBJ1-1, with 7 bases that match TRBD1. The CDR3 consists of 11 residues. V gave up 6 bases and J gave up 10 bases; unmatched junction bases: 5. Germline V gene sequence: CDR1 SEHNR, CDR2 FQNEAQ (reference sequence). CDR3 loop: CASSPDRVAFF. CDR3 nucleotide sequence: TGTGCCAGCAGTCCCGACAGGGTAGCTTTCTTT.

This sequence joins TRBV27 and TRBJ2-7, with 7 bases fitting TRBD1. This CDR3 has 16 amino acids. V gave up 5 bases and J gave up 6 bases; unmatched junction bases: 16. Germline lookup yields CDR1 MNHEY and CDR2 SMNVEV (reference sequence). CDR3 loop: CASSQSPGQTFAEQYF. The DNA of the CDR3 is TGTGCCAGCAGTCAGAGCCCGGGACAGACTTTCGCCGAGCAGTACTTC.

The gene calls are TRBV7-3 and TRBJ2-5; 13 positions match TRBD2. This CDR3 has 16 amino acids. V lost 5 bases to trimming and J lost 2 bases; unmatched junction nucleotides: 5. The V gene's germline CDR1 is SGHTA and CDR2 FQGTGA. This chain's CDR3 is CASSRGTSGKQETQYF. CDR3 coding DNA: TGTGCCAGCAGCCGTGGGACTAGCGGGAAACAAGAGACCCAGTACTTC.

This clone was counted many times. This chain links TRBV7-2 with TRBJ1-3; maybe TRBD1 (5 bases). Germline CDR1 and CDR2: SGHTA and FQGNSA. The CDR3 is 15 amino acids. Trimming removed 5 bases at V and 0 bases at J, with 11 bases between. CDR3 region: CASSPDSSSGNTIYF. CDR3 bases: TGTGCCAGCAGCCCAGACAGCAGCTCTGGAAACACCATATATTTT.

The rearrangement joins TRBV4-1 to TRBJ2-3; D gene uncertain. From germline, CDR1 is MGHRA and CDR2 YSYEKL. This CDR3 has 14 amino acids. V dropped 0 bases and J dropped 0 bases, with 4 bases sitting between them. The CDR3: CASSQERSTDTQYF. CDR3 DNA sequence: TGCGCCAGCAGCCAAGAACGGAGCACAGATACGCAGTATTTT.

The gene calls are TRBV24-1 and TRBJ2-1; TRBD1 agrees at 7 bases. CDR1 and CDR2 (germline): KGHDR, SFDVKD. Trimming removed 12 bases from V and 7 bases from J; junction bases left unmatched: 14. This CDR3 region has 14 residues. The CDR3 DNA sequence: TGTGCCGCCCTGTTCGACAGGGTCGAGAATGAGCAGTTCTTC. It translates to CAALFDRVENEQFF.

This chain joins TRBV9 and TRBJ1-6; D remains ambiguous. Trimming left V 0 bases short and J 13 bases short, with 14 bases between. Looked up from germline, CDR1 is SGDLS and CDR2 is YYNGEE. This CDR3 spans 14 amino acids. CDR3 in DNA: TGTGCCAGCAGCGTAGGAGATGAGCTCGGGCCCCTCCACTTT. It translates to CASSVGDELGPLHF.

The sample holds a few counts of this clone. V and J are TRBV5-4 and TRBJ2-7; TRBD1 aligns across 9 bases. This CDR3 contains 14 residues. The germline CDR1 and CDR2 sequences are SGHNT and YYREEE (reference sequence). The trim removed 4 bases at V and 7 bases at J, leaving 9 bases unmatched. The CDR3 DNA reads TGTGCCAGCAGCCGCGAACAGGGGGCGCGGGAGCAGTACTTC. This sequence encodes CASSREQGAREQYF.

The chain has TRBV5-1 and TRBJ2-1; maybe TRBD1 (5 bases). Germline V gives CDR1 SGHRS, CDR2 YFSETQ. V gave up 5 bases and J gave up 2 bases, with 11 bases separating them. The CDR3 covers 14 residues. CDR3 region: CASSPDSPYNEQFF. CDR3 coding DNA: TGCGCCAGCAGTCCAGACAGTCCCTACAATGAGCAGTTCTTC.